This T cell receptor (beta chain) is from a study of T cells after yellow fever vaccination. Study overall: Low-cell-number fractions were prepared with SMART-Seq v4 Ultra Low Input. General observations from the study: In FACS-sorted repertoires, abundant clonotypes from the bulk population could appear as contaminants.

With 0 bases removed from V and 6 bases from J, the gap between germline ends came to 4 bases. The CDR3 has 12 residues. Germline CDR1 SGDLS, CDR2 YYNGEE. Comment on this clonotype: Its target is not known.

Using its own MiXCR run on the 5' RACE reads, TCRdb lists one record per CDR3 protein. The data hold 400,000 or so distinct CDR3 sequences, with around 6.4% observed a single time. The gene calls are TRBV9 and TRBJ2-1; D is undetermined. The starting material was PBMCs, obtained 5 days after the yellow fever booster vaccination. The clonotype comes from a man aged 25-45 years who received the YFV17D yellow fever vaccine. The CDR3 protein is CASSVVPNEQFF. In nucleotides, the CDR3 is TGTGCCAGCAGCGTAGTCCCCAATGAGCAGTTCTTC. Full variable domain (missing parts from reference TRBV9 and TRBJ2-1): DSGVTQTPKHLITATGQRVTLRCSPRSGDLSVYWYQQSLDQGLQFLIQYYNGEERAKGNILERFSAQQFPDLHSELNLSSLELGDSALYFCASSVVPNEQFFGPGTRLTVL.